This T cell receptor beta chain was captured by sequencing in a study of blood T cell repertoires in COVID-19. Study as a whole: From T cells, B-cell-depleted T cells, or PBMCs came the material, which was cDNA or gDNA.

Libraries were prepared by immunoSEQ multiplex PCR; TCRdb keeps only in-frame clonotypes and omits some of them. The repertoire holds about 100,000 clones, with around 88% as singletons. This CDR3 has 14 residues. The receptor comes from a human donor in a cohort sampled during active COVID-19. Sequenced input: peripheral blood. V usage is TRBV21-1 and J usage is TRBJ2-7; the table names TRBD1, a call not compared with the DNA. TRBV21-1 is a recognized pseudogene. Here the CDR3 reads CASSNKSGTYEQYF. The CDR3 bases are TGTGCCAGCAGTAATAAGTCAGGGACCTACGAGCAGTACTTC.